A selection of T cell receptor beta chains follows, all from one sample in a study of T cells in Graves' hyperthyroidism and ophthalmopathy. One entry per CDR3 protein, called by TCRdb with MiXCR from the multiplex PCR reads. The sample lists 550,000 to 800,000 distinct CDR3 sequences, around 15% seen once, with 8.4% in the top ten. Material: blood. The receptors shown here come from a man between 18 and 35 years old with Graves' hyperthyroidism. Both conserved end residues are part of each CDR3. The D gene is left open where the match is weak. Clone size, where shown, is once, few, many, or a class for clones that have expanded.

v_call	clone_size	j_call	d_call	cdr3_nt	cdr3_aa
TRBV6-1	many	TRBJ2-1	TRBD1	TGTGCCAGCAGGCCCGGGACAGGGCCCTACAATGAGCAGTTCTTC	CASRPGTGPYNEQFF
TRBV7-9	NA	TRBJ2-7	NA	TGTGCCAGCAGCTATGACAGGAGCTCCTACGAGCAGTACTTC	CASSYDRSSYEQYF
TRBV10-3	NA	TRBJ1-3	TRBD1	TGTGCCACCCTACCTTCGACAGGGCGCTCTGGAAACACCATATATTTT	CATLPSTGRSGNTIYF
TRBV20-1	NA	TRBJ1-1	NA	TGCAGTGCCCGAAGGACAGAAGCTTTCTTT	CSARRTEAFF
TRBV12-3/TRBV12-4	few	TRBJ1-1	NA	TGTGCCAGCAGCCCCCCAGCCCCAATTGGGTTCACTGAAGCTTTCTTT	CASSPPAPIGFTEAFF
TRBV19	few	TRBJ1-2	TRBD1	TGTGCCAGTAGTATAGCTGGGACAGTACGTGGCTACACCTTC	CASSIAGTVRGYTF
TRBV5-5	many	TRBJ2-7	NA	TGTGCCAGCAGCTTCGAGACGAAGGGGGGCTACGAGCAGTACTTC	CASSFETKGGYEQYF
TRBV2	many	TRBJ2-1	NA	TGTGCCAGCCTAAGGTACAATGAGCAGTTCTTC	CASLRYNEQFF
TRBV11-3	many	TRBJ2-2	NA	TGTGCCAGCAGCTCCTTTAACACCGGGGAGCTGTTTTTT	CASSSFNTGELFF
TRBV7-2	many	TRBJ2-7	NA	TGTGCCAGCAGCCGCGGGACAGCCTATTACGAGCAGTACTTC	CASSRGTAYYEQYF
TRBV12-3/TRBV12-4	few	TRBJ2-3	NA	TGTGCCAGCAGTCACGGATACGGAGAGCAGTATTTT	CASSHGYGEQYF
TRBV28	many	TRBJ2-5	TRBD2	TGTGCCAGCACCGAGGGTCTAGCGGGTGTCCAAGAGACCCAGTACTTC	CASTEGLAGVQETQYF
TRBV7-9	NA	TRBJ1-1	NA	TGTGCCAGCAGCTTATACCAAAACACTGAAGCTTTCTTT	CASSLYQNTEAFF
TRBV28	many	TRBJ2-5	NA	TGTGCCAGCAGCCTACTAAACAGGGTCCAAGAGACCCAGTACTTC	CASSLLNRVQETQYF
TRBV29-1	few	TRBJ2-3	TRBD2	TGCAGCGTTGAGTGGCCTAGCGGGAGCACAGATACGCAGTATTTT	CSVEWPSGSTDTQYF
TRBV4-2	few	TRBJ1-2	NA	TGTGCCAGCAGCCAAGATAAGGTGACAGCGGCAGGTGGCTACACCTTC	CASSQDKVTAAGGYTF
TRBV7-9	few	TRBJ2-5	NA	TGTGCCAGCAGCTCGGTCCCCCAAGAGACCCAGTACTTC	CASSSVPQETQYF
TRBV28	NA	TRBJ2-7	NA	TGTGCCAGCAATAAATGGGGGCAATCCTACGAGCAGTACTTC	CASNKWGQSYEQYF
TRBV5-5	many	TRBJ2-5	NA	TGTGCCAGCAGCTTCAGGGTACAAGAGACCCAGTACTTC	CASSFRVQETQYF
TRBV28	many	TRBJ2-1	NA	TGTGCCAGCAGTAAGATGTGGGAGCTATACAATGAGCAGTTCTTC	CASSKMWELYNEQFF
TRBV5-5	many	TRBJ1-2	NA	TGTGCCAGCACGAGTAACTATGGCTACACCTTC	CASTSNYGYTF
TRBV28	few	TRBJ1-5	TRBD1	TGTGCCAGCAGTTTGACAGGGGGCCATCAGCCCCAGCATTTT	CASSLTGGHQPQHF
TRBV5-1	NA	TRBJ1-1	NA	TGCGCCAGCAGCTTAGGGCCAGGGGTCACTGAAGCTTTCTTT	CASSLGPGVTEAFF
TRBV12-3/TRBV12-4	many	TRBJ2-3	TRBD2	TGTGCCAGCAATGCCCAAGAGCGGGACACAGATACGCAGTATTTT	CASNAQERDTDTQYF
TRBV13	NA	TRBJ2-7	NA	TGTGCCAGCAGCTTAGGCGGTGGCTTCTACTCCTACGAGCAGTACTTC	CASSLGGGFYSYEQYF
TRBV28	NA	TRBJ2-7	NA	TGTGCCAGCAGAATGGGGGGTGGCCAGGCCTACGAGCAGTACTTC	CASRMGGGQAYEQYF
TRBV3-1	many	TRBJ2-1	TRBD2	TGTGCCAGCAGCCAAGTGGCTAGCGGCTCCTACAATGAGCAGTTCTTC	CASSQVASGSYNEQFF
TRBV2	many	TRBJ2-5	NA	TGTGCCAGCAGTGGCGGCCAAATGGAGACCCAGTACTTC	CASSGGQMETQYF
TRBV12-3/TRBV12-4	few	TRBJ1-5	NA	TGTACCAGCTTCCATCAGCCCCAGCATTTT	CTSFHQPQHF
TRBV12-5	few	TRBJ2-1	TRBD1	TGTGCTAGTGTAGGACAGGGAACCTACAATGAGCAGTTCTTC	CASVGQGTYNEQFF
TRBV20-1	NA	TRBJ2-3	TRBD2	TGCAGTGCTGGTAGACTAGCGGGAGAAGGAGATACGCAGTATTTT	CSAGRLAGEGDTQYF
TRBV29-1	NA	TRBJ1-2	NA	TGCAGCGTTGATGGGGGGACGGATCACTATGGCTACACCTTC	CSVDGGTDHYGYTF
TRBV28	NA	TRBJ1-1	NA	TGTGCCAGCAGTTTAACGACAGTCTCCACTGAAGCTTTCTTT	CASSLTTVSTEAFF
TRBV28	many	TRBJ1-5	TRBD1	TGTGCCAGCAGGGGCAGGGGGTCGGGTCAGCCCCAGCATTTT	CASRGRGSGQPQHF
TRBV7-8	many	TRBJ2-3	NA	TGTGCCAGCAGCTTAGCGAGTTGGAGCACAGATACGCAGTATTTT	CASSLASWSTDTQYF
TRBV9	few	TRBJ1-6	TRBD1	TGTGCCAGCAGCGCAGACGCGACAGGGCGGACCTATAATTCACCCCTCCACTTT	CASSADATGRTYNSPLHF